Each of the 13 T cell receptor beta chains below was sequenced from the same sample in a study of cytomegalovirus exposure and HLA in healthy donors (dated by TCRdb to about 2017). Libraries were built with the immunoSEQ multiplex PCR assay. A mixture of 60 forward primers for TCR Vbeta segments and 13 reverse primers for TCR Jbeta segments was used in the multiplex PCR. TCRdb provides this immuneACCESS table in a form limited to in-frame rearrangements. Some clones are lacking; in checked studies, under half of them reflect an unresolved V gene, and why the rest are absent is not known. The sample table includes around 84,000 clones. The leading ten clones occupy about 4.6% of the sample. The sample taken for sequencing was PBMCs. The receptors derive from a man younger than 40 in good health and CMV-seronegative.

The rearrangement uses TRBV6-5 and TRBJ2-7; D not certain. This CDR3 comprises 12 residues. Trimming stripped 5 bases from V and 3 bases from J, with 8 bases between. Per germline, CDR1 MNHEY and CDR2 SVGAGI. The CDR3 coding sequence is TGTGCCAGCAGTAATTCGTACTACGAGCAGTACTTC. Its translation: CASSNSYYEQYF.

The chain is built from TRBV4-1 and TRBJ1-4; D gene unclear. Germline CDR1 and CDR2: MGHRA and YSYEKL. The V end was cut by 1 base, the J end by 8 bases, with 8 bases between. The CDR3 is made up of 13 amino acids. Here the CDR3 DNA reads TGCGCCAGCAGCCAAGGCTTCGGGGAAAAACTGTTTTTT. It encodes CASSQGFGEKLFF.

This rearrangement joins TRBV19 to TRBJ2-1, with 7 nucleotides matching TRBD1. The V segment lost 3 bases and the J segment 10 bases; nucleotides outside the gene matches: 9. CDR3 length: 14 amino acids. Germline values: CDR1 LNHDA, CDR2 SQIVND (reference sequence). CDR3 nucleotides: TGTGCCAGTAGTATGGGGACAGAGGGGGACGAGCAGTTCTTC. Its protein product is CASSMGTEGDEQFF.

The J gene is TRBJ2-3, the V gene TRBV19; a weak D match, TRBD2 (5 bases). This CDR3 has 15 residues. CDR1 and CDR2 from the germline V gene are LNHDA and SQIVND (reference sequence). Trimming left V 4 bases short and J 1 base short, with 12 bases between. The CDR3 region has the DNA TGTGCCAGTAGTAACTGGAGGCCTGGCACAGATACGCAGTATTTT. This sequence encodes CASSNWRPGTDTQYF.

The chain carries TRBV5-6 and TRBJ2-5, with TRBD1 matching 7 bases. V was clipped by 2 bases and J by 4 bases; unmatched bases: 14. The CDR3 is made up of 17 amino acids. Germline V CDR1 and CDR2: SGHDT, YYEEEE. This CDR3 reads CASSFSGTVELGETQYF. CDR3 coding DNA: TGTGCCAGCAGCTTCTCCGGGACAGTTGAACTAGGAGAGACCCAGTACTTC.

The chain recombines TRBV18 with TRBJ2-5, with TRBD2 as a possible D gene (6 bases). CDR3 length: 14 amino acids. Germline V lookup: CDR1 KGHSH, CDR2 LQKENI. V dropped 6 bases and J dropped 4 bases, with 15 bases sitting between them. The CDR3 is CASSRGYAGETQYF. In DNA, the CDR3 is TGTGCCAGCTCCCGGGGGTACGCTGGAGAGACCCAGTACTTC.

V usage is TRBV5-1 and J usage is TRBJ1-1; no clear D gene. Germline V lookup: CDR1 SGHRS, CDR2 YFSETQ. The V and J ends lost 1 base and 2 bases respectively, with 9 bases between them. The CDR3 covers 14 residues. This CDR3 is CASSLTRDNTEAFF. The CDR3 DNA is TGCGCCAGCAGCTTGACCCGAGATAACACTGAAGCTTTCTTT.

V gene TRBV7-9 combines with J gene TRBJ2-2, with D tentatively TRBD2 (5 bases). Germline values: CDR1 SEHNR, CDR2 FQNEAQ (reference sequence). CDR3 length equals 16 residues. V dropped 4 bases and J dropped 1 base, with 13 bases sitting between them. The CDR3 spells CASSSYRGRNTGELFF. CDR3 in DNA: TGTGCCAGCAGCTCCTATCGGGGTCGGAACACCGGGGAGCTGTTTTTT.

V usage is TRBV30 and J usage is TRBJ2-3; 11 nucleotides agree with TRBD2. The CDR3 runs 15 residues. The V gene's germline CDR1 is GTSNPN and CDR2 SVGIG (reference sequence). V lost 3 bases to trimming and J lost 3 bases; unmatched junction nucleotides: 5. The CDR3 nucleotides are TGTGCCTGGAGACGTAGCGGGAGGGTAACAGATACGCAGTATTTT. Its translation is CAWRRSGRVTDTQYF. The variable domain in full, with the rest retrieved from reference TRBV30 and TRBJ2-3, is SQTIHQWPATLVQPVGSPLSLECTVEGTSNPNLYWYRQAAGRGLQLLFYSVGIGQISSEVPQNLSASRPQDRQFILSSKKLLLSDSGFYLCAWRRSGRVTDTQYFGPGTRLTVL.

The chain has TRBV18 and TRBJ2-1; 8 bases are a match to TRBD1. This CDR3 contains 16 residues. Per germline, CDR1 KGHSH and CDR2 LQKENI. With 3 bases clipped from V and 6 bases from J, the junction kept 10 bases outside the gene matches. The CDR3 DNA reads TGTGCCAGCTCACCGACGGCAGGGGGCTCAGGCAATGAGCAGTTCTTC. The encoded protein is CASSPTAGGSGNEQFF.

This chain uses TRBV5-1 with TRBJ1-5; a weak D match, TRBD1 (6 bases). Trimming left V 0 bases short and J 6 bases short, with 10 bases between. CDR3 length: 14 residues. Germline V lookup: CDR1 SGHRS, CDR2 YFSETQ. Written as DNA, the CDR3 is TGCGCCAGCAGCTTGGAACAGGGCGGTCAGCCCCAGCATTTT. Its protein product is CASSLEQGGQPQHF.

CDR3 protein: CASSYQLAGPTDTQYF. The DNA for the CDR3 is TGCGCCAGCAGCTACCAACTAGCGGGGCCCACAGATACGCAGTATTTT. The rearrangement uses TRBV5-1 and TRBJ2-3; 10 bases are a match to TRBD2. The CDR3 runs 16 residues. Germline CDR1 and CDR2: SGHRS and YFSETQ. Trimming took 3 bases from V and 2 from J; bases not matched to a gene: 6.

The chain joins TRBV15 to TRBJ2-3; D may be TRBD2 (5 bases). The length of the CDR3 is 16 residues. V lost 0 bases and J 6 bases, leaving 16 bases between the germline ends. CDR1 and CDR2 (germline): LNHNV, YYDKDF (reference sequence). CDR3 region: CATSRDPGYRGDTQYF. CDR3 coding DNA: TGTGCCACCAGCAGAGATCCCGGTTACCGAGGGGATACGCAGTATTTT.